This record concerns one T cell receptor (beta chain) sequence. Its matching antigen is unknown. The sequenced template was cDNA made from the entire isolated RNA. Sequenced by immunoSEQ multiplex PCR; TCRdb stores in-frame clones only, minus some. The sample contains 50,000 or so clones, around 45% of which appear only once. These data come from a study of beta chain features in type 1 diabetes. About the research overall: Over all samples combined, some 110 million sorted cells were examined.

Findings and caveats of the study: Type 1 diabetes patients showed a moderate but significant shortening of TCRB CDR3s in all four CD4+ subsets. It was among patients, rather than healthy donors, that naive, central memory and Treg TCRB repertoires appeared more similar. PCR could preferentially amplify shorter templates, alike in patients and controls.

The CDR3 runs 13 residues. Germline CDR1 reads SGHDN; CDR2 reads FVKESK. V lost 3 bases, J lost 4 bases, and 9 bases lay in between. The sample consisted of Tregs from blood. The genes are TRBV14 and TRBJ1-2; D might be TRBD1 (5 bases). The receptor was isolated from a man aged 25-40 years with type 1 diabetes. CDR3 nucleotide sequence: TGTGCCAGCAGCCAGGGACTCGGCTATGGCTACACCTTC. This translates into CASSQGLGYGYTF.